Listed here are 11 T cell receptor beta chains from one sample, sequenced in a study of CXCR3-negative and CXCR3-positive naive CD8 T cells. Antigens for these TCRs are unknown. The TRB libraries of cDNA were built by UMI-labeled 5' RACE. TCRdb reprocessed the 5' RACE reads and keeps a single row for each CDR3 protein, giving no DNA. Its table records over 5,500 distinct CDR3 sequences. Study findings and constraints: Comparison of naive cells showed more hydrophobic TRB CDR3s in CXCR3-positive than in CXCR3-negative naive cells.

Sample: naive CXCR3+ CD8+ T cells from blood. Subset in this sample: CD45RO-CCR7+CD27+CD95- naive CD8+ T cells expressing CXCR3 (TNR3+). These receptors all stem from a human donor in good health. Some clones in this sample may be carry-over from other donors' samples.

The CDR3 sequence: CASSGGTSGRDEQFF. V is TRBV7-3 and J is TRBJ2-1; as DNA is missing, the TRBD2 call by TCRdb cannot be tested. The CDR3 loop spans 15 amino acids. CDR1 SGHTA and CDR2 FQGTGA come from the germline V gene.

The chain uses TRBV7-8 and TRBJ1-5; the TCRdb call, TRBD1, lacks DNA for checking. Germline V CDR1 and CDR2: SGHVS, FQNEAQ. The CDR3 spans 16 residues. CDR3 loop: CASSLRGEYSNQPQHF.

The chain has TRBV2 and TRBJ2-7; TCRdb gives TRBD2 as the D gene, but with no DNA this cannot be confirmed. This CDR3 is 16 amino acids long. Germline values: CDR1 SNHLY, CDR2 FYNNEI. CDR3 protein: CASSEGTSVHGYEQYF.

The J gene is TRBJ2-3, the V gene TRBV29-1; with no DNA, the TCRdb D assignment of TRBD1 cannot be verified. Per germline, CDR1 SQVTM and CDR2 ANQGSEA. The CDR3 runs 14 residues. CDR3 sequence: CSVVGTGRADTQYF.

Judged by frequency, this clonotype is medium-sized. The chain carries TRBV5-1 and TRBJ2-3; the TCRdb call, TRBD1, lacks DNA for checking. The CDR3 is made up of 14 amino acids. Germline assignment: CDR1 SGHRS and CDR2 YFSETQ. CDR3 sequence: CASSQGQGPDTQYF.

The CDR3 reads CATSRAWTDTQYF. This sequence joins TRBV15 and TRBJ2-3. Germline lookup yields CDR1 LNHNV and CDR2 YYDKDF (reference sequence). This CDR3 contains 13 residues. Full variable domain (remainder filled in from reference TRBV15 and TRBJ2-3): DAMVIQNPRYQVTQFGKPVTLSCSQTLNHNVMYWYQQKSSQAPKLLFHYYDKDFNNEADTPDNFQSRRPNTSFCFLDIRSPGLGDTAMYLCATSRAWTDTQYFGPGTRLTVL.

The chain carries TRBV2 and TRBJ2-5; the D call from TCRdb, TRBD1, cannot be confirmed without DNA. The CDR3 loop spans 17 amino acids. Germline lookup yields CDR1 SNHLY and CDR2 FYNNEI. CDR3 residues: CASSRVGQGDLQETQYF.

By frequency, this clonotype is medium-sized. CDR3 amino acids: CASSSGTVYEQYF. The J gene is TRBJ2-7, the V gene TRBV19; TCRdb lists TRBD1, though no DNA is available to test this call. Germline V CDR1 and CDR2: LNHDA, SQIVND (reference sequence). This CDR3 has 13 residues.

The V call is TRBV7-6, the J call TRBJ2-7; without DNA, the TCRdb call of TRBD1 cannot be checked. The germline CDR1 and CDR2 sequences are SGHVS and FNYEAQ. The CDR3 is made up of 14 amino acids. This CDR3 is CASSRPTGGDEQYF.

CDR3 sequence reads: CASSQPGQTYEQYF. The chain employs TRBV4-2 and TRBJ2-7; the D call of TRBD1 rests on TCRdb alone, since no DNA is present to check it. In germline, CDR1 is LGHNA, CDR2 YNFKEQ. The CDR3 has 14 amino acids.

According to its frequency, this clonotype is medium-sized (0.01 to 0.1%). The J gene is TRBJ2-7, the V gene TRBV6-2 or TRBV6-3; checking the TCRdb D call of TRBD2 is not possible without DNA. The CDR3 is 15 amino acids. CDR1 and CDR2 (germline): MNHEY, SVGEGT. The CDR3 region is CASSPQTSGRYEQYF.